Each of the 7 T cell receptor beta chains below was sequenced from the same sample in a study of T-cell reconstitution after alpha-beta-depleted transplantation in children. Unique molecular identifiers were incorporated into the prepared TCRbeta library. A single record per CDR3 protein comes from TCRdb applying MiXCR to the PCR reads. The profile covers 800,000 to 1,000,000 distinct CDR3 sequences, with about 26% appearing a single time and 28% taken by the ten largest. The sequenced sample was PBMCs, mostly from graft donor cells, obtained 360 days after TCRalphabeta/CD19-depleted stem cell transplant. The receptors originated from a boy in the first two years of life who had a stem cell transplant for SCID, so the T cells may come from the graft donor.

This chain connects TRBV9 to TRBJ2-2, with D possibly being TRBD2 (6 bases). Germline loops: CDR1 SGDLS, CDR2 YYNGEE. The CDR3 sequence is 16 residues long. Trimming removed 1 base at V and 2 bases at J, with 12 bases between. This CDR3 reads CASSVSLASNTGELFF. CDR3 in DNA: TGTGCCAGCAGCGTAAGTCTAGCGAGTAACACCGGGGAGCTGTTTTTT.

This clonotype was seen more than once but under ten times. V gene TRBV20-1 combines with J gene TRBJ2-1; D is undetermined. The CDR3 length is 15 residues. Trimming took 6 bases from V and 0 from J, leaving 15 bases between them. The germline gives CDR1 DFQATT, CDR2 SNEGSKA (reference sequence). This CDR3 is CSAPRAALSYNEQFF. The CDR3 coding sequence is TGCAGTGCCCCCCGGGCGGCCCTCTCCTACAATGAGCAGTTCTTC.

This clonotype appeared a few times. For the CDR3, the DNA is TGCGCCAGCAGCTTCTACGGGGTCGGGGCCAAAAACATTCAGTACTTC. It yields the protein CASSFYGVGAKNIQYF. V usage is TRBV4-1 and J usage is TRBJ2-4, with D perhaps matching TRBD2 (5 bases). Germline V gives CDR1 MGHRA, CDR2 YSYEKL. CDR3 size: 16 residues. Trimming took off 5 bases at V and 1 base at J, with 15 bases between the two ends.

V and J are TRBV20-1 and TRBJ2-7; maybe TRBD2 (6 bases). Looked up from germline, CDR1 is DFQATT and CDR2 is SNEGSKA (reference sequence). CDR3 size: 15 residues. Between the trimmed V and J ends, which lost 6 bases and 0 bases, there was a span of 18 bases. CDR3 region: CSAGGTAVISYEQYF. CDR3 nucleotide sequence: TGCAGTGCGGGGGGTACAGCGGTGATCTCCTACGAGCAGTACTTC.

The chain couples TRBV5-1 to TRBJ2-3, with 13 bases fitting TRBD2. The trim removed 1 base at V and 6 bases at J, leaving 8 bases unmatched. The germline CDR1 and CDR2 sequences are SGHRS and YFSETQ. CDR3 length: 17 residues. CDR3 region: CASSLPLTSGGRDTQYF. DNA for the CDR3: TGCGCCAGCAGCTTGCCGCTGACTAGCGGGGGGAGGGATACGCAGTATTTT. The full variable domain, rest sourced from reference TRBV5-1 and TRBJ2-3, is KAGVTQTPRYLIKTRGQQVTLSCSPISGHRSVSWYQQTPGQGLQFLFEYFSETQRNKGNFPGRFSGRQFSNSRSEMNVSTLELGDSALYLCASSLPLTSGGRDTQYFGPGTRLTVL.

The chain uses TRBV10-3 and TRBJ2-1, with 7 nucleotides matching TRBD1. The J segment lost 0 bases and the V segment lost 6 bases, leaving 5 bases of the junction unmatched. The CDR3 is made up of 15 amino acids. CDR1 is ENHRY, CDR2 SYGVKD, per germline. This chain's CDR3 is CAIRAGGNSYNEQFF. CDR3 coding DNA: TGTGCCATCAGGGCAGGGGGAAACTCCTACAATGAGCAGTTCTTC.

The chain links TRBV6-5 to TRBJ1-2; D might be TRBD1 (6 bases). V was cut by 4 bases and J by 6 bases, with 15 bases left in between. Germline V lookup: CDR1 MNHEY, CDR2 SVGAGI. CDR3 length equals 14 residues. In DNA form, the CDR3 reads TGTGCCAGCAGTTCCAACCCAGGGGCGGATGGCTACACCTTC. It translates to CASSSNPGADGYTF.